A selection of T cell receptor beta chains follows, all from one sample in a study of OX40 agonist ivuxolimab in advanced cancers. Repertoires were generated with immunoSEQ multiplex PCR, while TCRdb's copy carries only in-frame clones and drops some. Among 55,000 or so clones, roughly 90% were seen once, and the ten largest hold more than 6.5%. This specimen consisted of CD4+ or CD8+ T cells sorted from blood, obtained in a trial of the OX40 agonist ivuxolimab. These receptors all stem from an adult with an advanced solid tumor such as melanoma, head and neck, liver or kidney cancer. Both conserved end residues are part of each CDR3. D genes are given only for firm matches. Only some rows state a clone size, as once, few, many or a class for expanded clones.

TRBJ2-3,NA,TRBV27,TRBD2,CASSPRRLAGGGDTQYF,TGTGCCAGCAGTCCCCGTAGACTAGCGGGAGGGGGAGATACGCAGTATTTT
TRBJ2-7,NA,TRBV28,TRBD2,CASSPRGSSGRGYEQYF,TGTGCCAGCAGTCCTCGGGGGTCTTCCGGGAGGGGCTACGAGCAGTACTTC
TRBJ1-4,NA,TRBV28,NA,CASCWVGEKLFF,TGTGCCAGCTGCTGGGTTGGGGAAAAACTGTTTTTT
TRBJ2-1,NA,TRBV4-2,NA,CASSQESGAYNEQFF,TGTGCCAGCAGCCAAGAATCAGGGGCCTACAATGAGCAGTTCTTC
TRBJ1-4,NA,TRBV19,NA,CASSISGGYEKLFF,TGTGCCAGTAGTATTTCGGGGGGTTATGAAAAACTGTTTTTT
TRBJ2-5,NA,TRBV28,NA,CASTSQDSQYF,TGTGCCAGCACATCACAGGATTCCCAGTACTTC
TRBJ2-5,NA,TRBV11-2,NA,CASSRSSPRETQYF,TGTGCCAGCAGCCGGTCAAGTCCGCGGGAGACCCAGTACTTC
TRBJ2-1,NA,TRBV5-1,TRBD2,CASSPGTSGLEQFF,TGCGCCAGCAGCCCTGGGACTAGCGGGCTTGAGCAGTTCTTC
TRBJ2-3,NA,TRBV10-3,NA,CAISDHSTGSDTQYF,TGTGCCATCAGTGATCACTCAACAGGGTCAGATACGCAGTATTTT
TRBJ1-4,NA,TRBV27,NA,CASRMRGATNEKLFF,TGTGCCAGCAGGATGAGAGGGGCAACTAATGAAAAACTGTTTTTT
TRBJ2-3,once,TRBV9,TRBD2,CASSVDALGLAPDTQYF,TGTGCCAGCAGCGTAGATGCGTTGGGACTAGCCCCAGATACGCAGTATTTT
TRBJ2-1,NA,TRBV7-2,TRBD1,CASSLRDRKVNEQFF,TGTGCCAGCAGCTTACGGGACAGGAAGGTCAATGAGCAGTTCTTC
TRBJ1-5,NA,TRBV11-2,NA,CASSLGGFGLYNQPQHF,TGTGCCAGCAGCTTAGGGGGGTTCGGTTTATACAATCAGCCCCAGCATTTT
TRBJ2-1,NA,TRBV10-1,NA,CASSEGGRNEQFF,TGCGCCAGCAGTGAGGGGGGCAGGAATGAGCAGTTCTTC
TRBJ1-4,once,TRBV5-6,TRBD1,CASSWGTGGPGNEKLFF,TGTGCCAGCAGCTGGGGGACAGGGGGTCCGGGGAATGAAAAACTGTTTTTT
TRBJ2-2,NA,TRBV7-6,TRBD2,CASSSLAGEVGELFF,TGTGCCAGCAGCTCTTTAGCGGGAGAGGTCGGGGAGCTGTTTTTT
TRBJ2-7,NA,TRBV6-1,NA,CASSALGGPAYEQYF,TGTGCCAGCAGTGCCTTAGGGGGGCCAGCCTACGAGCAGTACTTC
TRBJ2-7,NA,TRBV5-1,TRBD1,CASSPRDSSYEQYF,TGCGCCAGCAGCCCCCGGGACAGCTCCTACGAGCAGTACTTC
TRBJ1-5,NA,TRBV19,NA,CASSPHGGSNQPQHF,TGTGCCAGTAGTCCTCATGGGGGTAGCAATCAGCCCCAGCATTTT
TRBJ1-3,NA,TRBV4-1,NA,CASSQGFDPSAGNTIYF,TGCGCCAGCAGCCAAGGTTTCGACCCCTCCGCGGGAAACACCATATATTTT
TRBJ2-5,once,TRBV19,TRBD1,CASRGTGEETQYF,TGTGCCAGTAGGGGGACAGGGGAAGAGACCCAGTACTTC
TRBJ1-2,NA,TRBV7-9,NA,CASSLWTDLNYGYTF,TGTGCCAGCAGCTTATGGACAGACCTTAACTATGGCTACACCTTC
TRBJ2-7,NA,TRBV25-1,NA,CASSDTMAYEQYF,TGTGCCAGCAGTGACACCATGGCCTACGAGCAGTACTTC
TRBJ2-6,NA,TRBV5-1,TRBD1,CASSLQGDGANVLTF,TGCGCCAGCAGCTTACAGGGGGATGGGGCCAACGTCCTGACTTTC
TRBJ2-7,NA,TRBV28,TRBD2,CASSRLAGVYEQYF,TGTGCCAGCAGCCGACTAGCGGGAGTGTACGAGCAGTACTTC
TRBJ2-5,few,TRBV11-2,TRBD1,CASSRTAGGRLETQYF,TGTGCCAGCAGCCGAACAGCAGGGGGCCGGCTAGAGACCCAGTACTTC
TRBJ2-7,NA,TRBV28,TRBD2,CASSLGPSGRAGDEQYF,TGTGCCAGCAGTTTAGGACCTAGCGGGAGGGCCGGGGACGAGCAGTACTTC
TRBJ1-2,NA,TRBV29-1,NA,CSVEYGAAYGYTF,TGCAGCGTTGAATACGGGGCTGCGTATGGCTACACCTTC
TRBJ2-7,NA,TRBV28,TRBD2,CASTGLAGVRYEQYF,TGTGCCAGCACCGGACTAGCGGGAGTTCGCTACGAGCAGTACTTC
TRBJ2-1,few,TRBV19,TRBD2,CASKVDYSGSYNEQFF,TGTGCCAGTAAGGTGGACTACAGCGGGAGTTACAATGAGCAGTTCTTC
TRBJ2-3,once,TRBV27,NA,CASSLDWGWDTQYF,TGTGCCAGCAGTCTCGACTGGGGATGGGATACGCAGTATTTT
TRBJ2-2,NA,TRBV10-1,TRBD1,CASTDRLTGELFF,TGCGCCAGCACGGACAGGCTCACCGGGGAGCTGTTTTTT
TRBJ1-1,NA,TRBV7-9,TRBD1,CASSEKTGQGTGEAFF,TGTGCCAGCAGCGAAAAAACGGGACAGGGGACGGGTGAAGCTTTCTTT
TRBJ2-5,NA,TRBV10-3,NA,CAIGSETQYF,TGTGCCATCGGATCGGAGACCCAGTACTTC
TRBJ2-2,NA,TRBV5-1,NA,CASSLHAGINTGELFF,TGCGCCAGCAGCTTGCATGCGGGAATAAACACCGGGGAGCTGTTTTTT
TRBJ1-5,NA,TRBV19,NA,CASRGRNQPQHF,TGTGCCAGTAGGGGACGTAATCAGCCCCAGCATTTT
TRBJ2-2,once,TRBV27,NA,CASIGGQNTGELFF,TGTGCCAGCATAGGAGGACAAAACACCGGGGAGCTGTTTTTT
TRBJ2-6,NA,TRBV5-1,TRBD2,CASSLTAGLAAHSGANVLTF,TGCGCCAGCAGTCTCACCGCCGGACTAGCGGCTCACTCTGGGGCCAACGTCCTGACTTTC
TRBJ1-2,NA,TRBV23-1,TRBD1,CASSPRTGKGYTF,TGCGCCAGCAGTCCGCGGACAGGGAAAGGCTACACCTTC
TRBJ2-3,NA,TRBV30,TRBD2,CAWSLGTGGGTDTQYF,TGTGCCTGGAGTTTAGGGACGGGAGGAGGCACAGATACGCAGTATTTT
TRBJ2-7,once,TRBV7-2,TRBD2,CASSRLAGPYEQYF,TGTGCCAGCAGCCGACTAGCGGGTCCCTACGAGCAGTACTTC
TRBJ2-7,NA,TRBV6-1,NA,CASSELGGGVTYEQYF,TGTGCCAGCAGTGAATTAGGGGGGGGTGTCACCTACGAGCAGTACTTC